These T cell receptor beta chains were read from a single sample in a study of vaccination and CD4 T cells after COVID-19. These receptors have no known antigen. Each CDR3 protein gets one entry after TCRdb re-called the PCR reads with MiXCR. The sample carries some 12,000 distinct CDR3 sequences, 30% recorded once. The sequenced material came from cultured CD4+ T cells from blood. The source of these receptors is a human donor with COVID-19. Each CDR3 is given with its conserved first and last residue. D genes are given only for firm matches. Size is omitted from some rows. Given values are once, few, many or a class for expanded clones.

j_gene	abundance	v_gene	d_gene	CDR3nt	CDR3aa
TRBJ1-1	few	TRBV6-8	.	TGTGCCAGCAGTGACAGGTACACTGAAGCTTTCTTT	CASSDRYTEAFF
TRBJ2-5	.	TRBV7-6	TRBD2	TGTGCCAGCAGTACACTAGCGGGGAGACAAGAGACCCAGTACTTC	CASSTLAGRQETQYF
TRBJ2-3	few	TRBV28	.	TGTGCCAGCAGTCCCACTGGGCCGGGGAGCACAGATACGCAGTATTTT	CASSPTGPGSTDTQYF
TRBJ2-7	.	TRBV18	TRBD2	TGTGCCAGCTCACCAGTTAGCGGGGGCTACGAGCAGTACTTC	CASSPVSGGYEQYF
TRBJ2-3	few	TRBV20-1	.	TGCAGTGCTAGAGCCTGGGGGAGCACAGATACGCAGTATTTT	CSARAWGSTDTQYF
TRBJ2-1	few	TRBV6-4	.	TGTGCCAGCAGTGACTCAGGAAGGGGCGTCGGGCACAATGAGCAGTTCTTC	CASSDSGRGVGHNEQFF
TRBJ2-5	.	TRBV19	TRBD2	TGTGCCAGTAGTATGGGGGGGGGATCCCAAGAGACCCAGTACTTC	CASSMGGGSQETQYF
TRBJ1-3	.	TRBV11-2	.	TGTGCCAGCACCCCATTAGGTACATCTGGAAACACCATATATTTT	CASTPLGTSGNTIYF
TRBJ2-2	few	TRBV7-6	.	TGTGCCAGCAGCTTAGCGTTGGCGGTTGGGTACGGGGAGCTGTTTTTT	CASSLALAVGYGELFF
TRBJ2-5	.	TRBV5-5	.	TGTGCCAGCAGCCGTGCCCAAGTGGAGACCCAGTACTTC	CASSRAQVETQYF
TRBJ2-5	.	TRBV25-1	TRBD2	TGTGCCAGCAGTCTGCGGGGGACCCAAGAGACCCAGTACTTC	CASSLRGTQETQYF
TRBJ2-5	.	TRBV7-2	TRBD2	TGTGCCAGCAGCCTTGGGACTAGCGGGATCCGGGAGACCCAGTACTTC	CASSLGTSGIRETQYF
TRBJ2-5	.	TRBV19	TRBD1	TGTGCCAGTAGTCCCCGGGGGGGGGACAGGGGGCGAGAGACCCAGTACTTC	CASSPRGGDRGRETQYF
TRBJ1-2	few	TRBV24-1	TRBD1	TGTGCCACCAGTGCCACGGGACAGGGGTCCTATGGCTACACCTTC	CATSATGQGSYGYTF
TRBJ2-7	.	TRBV15	TRBD2	TGTGCCACCAGCAGACCATCTCCAGCGGGGGAACCCTACGAGCAGTACTTC	CATSRPSPAGEPYEQYF